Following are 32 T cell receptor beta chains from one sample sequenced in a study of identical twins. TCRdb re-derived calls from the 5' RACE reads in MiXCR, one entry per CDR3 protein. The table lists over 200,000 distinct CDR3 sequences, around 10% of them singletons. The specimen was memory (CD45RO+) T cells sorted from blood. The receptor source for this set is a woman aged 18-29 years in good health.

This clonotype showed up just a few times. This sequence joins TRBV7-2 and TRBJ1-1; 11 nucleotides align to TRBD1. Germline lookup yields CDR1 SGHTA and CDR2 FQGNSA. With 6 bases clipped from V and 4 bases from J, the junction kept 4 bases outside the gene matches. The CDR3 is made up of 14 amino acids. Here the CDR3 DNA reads TGTGCCAGCAGTCGGACAGGGGGCGTCACTGAAGCTTTCTTT. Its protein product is CASSRTGGVTEAFF.

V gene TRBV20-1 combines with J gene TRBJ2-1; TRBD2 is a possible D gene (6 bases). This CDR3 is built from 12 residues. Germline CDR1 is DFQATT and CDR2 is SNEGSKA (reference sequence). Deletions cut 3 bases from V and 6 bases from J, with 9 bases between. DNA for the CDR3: TGCAGTGCTAGCGGGAGATTCAATGAGCAGTTCTTC. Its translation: CSASGRFNEQFF.

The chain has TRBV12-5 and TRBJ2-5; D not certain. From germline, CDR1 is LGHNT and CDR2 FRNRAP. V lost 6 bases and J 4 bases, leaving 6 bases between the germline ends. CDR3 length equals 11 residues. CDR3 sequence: CASGHGETQYF. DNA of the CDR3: TGTGCTAGTGGGCATGGAGAGACCCAGTACTTC.

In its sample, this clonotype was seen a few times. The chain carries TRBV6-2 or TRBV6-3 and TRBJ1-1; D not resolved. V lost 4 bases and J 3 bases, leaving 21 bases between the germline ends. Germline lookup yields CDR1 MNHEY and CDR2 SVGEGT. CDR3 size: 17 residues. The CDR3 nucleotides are TGTGCCAGCAGTTCGCGGAAAACATGGGAAGTAGACACTGAAGCTTTCTTT. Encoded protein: CASSSRKTWEVDTEAFF.

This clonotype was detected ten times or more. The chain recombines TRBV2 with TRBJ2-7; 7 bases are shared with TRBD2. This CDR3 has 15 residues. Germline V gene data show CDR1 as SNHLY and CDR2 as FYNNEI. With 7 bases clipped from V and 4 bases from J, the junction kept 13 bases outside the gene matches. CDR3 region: CASTGGRSNSYEQYF. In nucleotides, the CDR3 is TGTGCCAGCACCGGCGGGAGAAGCAACTCGTACGAGCAGTACTTC.

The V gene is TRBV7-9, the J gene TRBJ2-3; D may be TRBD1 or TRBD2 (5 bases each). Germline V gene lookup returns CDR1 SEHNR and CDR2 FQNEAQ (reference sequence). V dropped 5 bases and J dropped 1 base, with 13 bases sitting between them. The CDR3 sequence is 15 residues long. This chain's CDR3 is CASSRQGVRTDTQYF. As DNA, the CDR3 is TGTGCCAGCAGCCGCCAGGGAGTCCGCACAGATACGCAGTATTTT.

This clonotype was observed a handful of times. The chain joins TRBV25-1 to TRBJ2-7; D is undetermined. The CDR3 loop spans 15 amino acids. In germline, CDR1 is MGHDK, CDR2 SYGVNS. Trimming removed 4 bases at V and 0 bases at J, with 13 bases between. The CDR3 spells CASSGGPGVSYEQYF. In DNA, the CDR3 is TGTGCCAGCAGTGGAGGTCCCGGCGTCTCCTACGAGCAGTACTTC.

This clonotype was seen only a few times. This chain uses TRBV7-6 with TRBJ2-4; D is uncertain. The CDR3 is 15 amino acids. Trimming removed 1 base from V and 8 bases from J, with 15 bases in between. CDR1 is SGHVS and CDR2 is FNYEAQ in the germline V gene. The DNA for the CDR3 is TGTGCCAGCAGCTTAGAGGGTTATAGTAGGGACATTCAGTACTTC. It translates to CASSLEGYSRDIQYF. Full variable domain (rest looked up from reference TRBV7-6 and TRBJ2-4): GAGVSQSPRYKVTKRGQDVALRCDPISGHVSLYWYRQALGQGPEFLTYFNYEAQQDKSGLPNDRFSAERPEGSISTLTIQRTEQRDSAMYRCASSLEGYSRDIQYFGAGTRLSVL.

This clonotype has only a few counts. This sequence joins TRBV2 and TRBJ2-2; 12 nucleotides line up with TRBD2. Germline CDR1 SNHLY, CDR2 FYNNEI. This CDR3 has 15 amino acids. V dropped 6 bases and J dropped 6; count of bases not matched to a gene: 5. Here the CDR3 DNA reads TGTGCCAGCAGCCTGACTAGCGGGAGCCCCGGGGAGCTGTTTTTT. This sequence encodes CASSLTSGSPGELFF.

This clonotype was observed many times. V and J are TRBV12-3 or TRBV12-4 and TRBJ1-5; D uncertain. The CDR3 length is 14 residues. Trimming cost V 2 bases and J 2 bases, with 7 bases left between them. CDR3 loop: CASSLRARNQPQHF. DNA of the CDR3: TGTGCCAGCAGTTTAAGGGCGCGCAATCAGCCCCAGCATTTT.

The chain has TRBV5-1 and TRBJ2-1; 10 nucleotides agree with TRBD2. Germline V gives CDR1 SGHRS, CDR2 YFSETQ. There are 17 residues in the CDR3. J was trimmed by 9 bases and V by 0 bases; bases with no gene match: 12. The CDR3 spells CASSLGSLAGVVGEQFF. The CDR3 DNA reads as TGCGCCAGCAGCTTGGGTAGTCTAGCGGGAGTTGTGGGTGAGCAGTTCTTC. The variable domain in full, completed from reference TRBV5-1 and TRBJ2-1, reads KAGVTQTPRYLIKTRGQQVTLSCSPISGHRSVSWYQQTPGQGLQFLFEYFSETQRNKGNFPGRFSGRQFSNSRSEMNVSTLELGDSALYLCASSLGSLAGVVGEQFFGPGTRLTVL.

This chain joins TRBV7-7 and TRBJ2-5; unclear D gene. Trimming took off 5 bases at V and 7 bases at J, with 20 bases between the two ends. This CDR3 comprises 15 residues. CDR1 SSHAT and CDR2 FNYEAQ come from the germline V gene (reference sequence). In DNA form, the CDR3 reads TGTGCCAGCAGCAATCGCCGAGGATTAGATGGGACCCAGTACTTC. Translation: CASSNRRGLDGTQYF.

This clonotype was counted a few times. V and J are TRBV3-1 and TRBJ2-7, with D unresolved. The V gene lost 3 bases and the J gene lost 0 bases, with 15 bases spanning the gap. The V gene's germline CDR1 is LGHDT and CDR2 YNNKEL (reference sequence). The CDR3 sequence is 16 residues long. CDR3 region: CASSQCPGDLSYEQYF. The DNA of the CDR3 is TGTGCCAGCAGCCAGTGCCCCGGCGACCTCTCCTACGAGCAGTACTTC.

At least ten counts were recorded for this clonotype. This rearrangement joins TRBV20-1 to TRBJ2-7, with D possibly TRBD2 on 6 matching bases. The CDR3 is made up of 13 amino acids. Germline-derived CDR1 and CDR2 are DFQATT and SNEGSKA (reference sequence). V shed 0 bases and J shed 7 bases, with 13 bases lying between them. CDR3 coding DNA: TGCAGTGCTAGAGATAGGGAGGCGGGGGAGCAGTACTTC. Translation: CSARDREAGEQYF.

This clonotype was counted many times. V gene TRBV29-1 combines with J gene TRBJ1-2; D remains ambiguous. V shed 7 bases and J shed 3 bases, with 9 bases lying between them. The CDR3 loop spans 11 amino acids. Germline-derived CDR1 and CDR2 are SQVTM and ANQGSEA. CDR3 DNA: TGCAGCGGCGGAGGCGACTATGGCTACACCTTC. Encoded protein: CSGGGDYGYTF.

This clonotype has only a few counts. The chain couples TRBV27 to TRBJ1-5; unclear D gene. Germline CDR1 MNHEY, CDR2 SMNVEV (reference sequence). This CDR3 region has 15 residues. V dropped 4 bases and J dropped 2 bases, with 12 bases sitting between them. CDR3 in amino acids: CASSSHSSGNQPQHF. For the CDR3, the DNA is TGTGCCAGCAGTTCACACTCTTCAGGCAATCAGCCCCAGCATTTT.

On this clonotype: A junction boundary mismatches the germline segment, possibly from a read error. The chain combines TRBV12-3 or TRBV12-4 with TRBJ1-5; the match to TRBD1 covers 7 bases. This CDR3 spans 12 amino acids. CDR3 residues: CASSFTGQLRNF. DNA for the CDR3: TGTGCCAGCAGTTTCACGGGACAGCTCAGAAATTTT.

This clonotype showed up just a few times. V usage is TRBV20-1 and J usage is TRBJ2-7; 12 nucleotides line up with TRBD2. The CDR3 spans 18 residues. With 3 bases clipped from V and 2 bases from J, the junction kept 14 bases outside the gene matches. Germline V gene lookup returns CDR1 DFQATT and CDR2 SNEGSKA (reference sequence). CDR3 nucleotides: TGCAGTGCTAGTGAGGTCCCCTCTAGCGGGAGGGATACCTACGAGCAGTACTTC. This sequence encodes CSASEVPSSGRDTYEQYF.

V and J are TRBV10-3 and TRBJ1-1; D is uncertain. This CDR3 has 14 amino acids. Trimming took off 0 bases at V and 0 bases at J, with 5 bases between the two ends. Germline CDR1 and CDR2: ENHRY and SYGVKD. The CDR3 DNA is TGTGCCATCAGTGAGTCGAATCTGAACACTGAAGCTTTCTTT. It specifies CAISESNLNTEAFF.

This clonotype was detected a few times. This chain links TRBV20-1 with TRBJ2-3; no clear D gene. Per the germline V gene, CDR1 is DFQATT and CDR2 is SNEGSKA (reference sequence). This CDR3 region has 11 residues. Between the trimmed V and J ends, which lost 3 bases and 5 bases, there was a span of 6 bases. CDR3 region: CSASIIDTQYF. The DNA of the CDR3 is TGCAGTGCTAGTATCATAGATACGCAGTATTTT.

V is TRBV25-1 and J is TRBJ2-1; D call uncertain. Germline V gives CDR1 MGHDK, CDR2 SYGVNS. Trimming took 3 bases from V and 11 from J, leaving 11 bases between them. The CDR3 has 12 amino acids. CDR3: CASSDPIRKQFF. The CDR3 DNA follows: TGTGCCAGCAGTGACCCTATTCGGAAGCAGTTCTTC. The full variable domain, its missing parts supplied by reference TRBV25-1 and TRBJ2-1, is EADIYQTPRYLVIGTGKKITLECSQTMGHDKMYWYQQDPGMELHLIHYSYGVNSTEKGDLSSESTVSRIRTEHFPLTLESARPSHTSQYLCASSDPIRKQFFGPGTRLTVL.

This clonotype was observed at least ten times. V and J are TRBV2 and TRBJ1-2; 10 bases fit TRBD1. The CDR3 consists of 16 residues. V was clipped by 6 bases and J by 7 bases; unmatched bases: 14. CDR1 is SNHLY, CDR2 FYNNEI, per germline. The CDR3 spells CASSMPGTGEWSGYTF. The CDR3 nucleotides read TGTGCCAGCAGCATGCCCGGGACAGGGGAATGGAGTGGCTACACCTTC.

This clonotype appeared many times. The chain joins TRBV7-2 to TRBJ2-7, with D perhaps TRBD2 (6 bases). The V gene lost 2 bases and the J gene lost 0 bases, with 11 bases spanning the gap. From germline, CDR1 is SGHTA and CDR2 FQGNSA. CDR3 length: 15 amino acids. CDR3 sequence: CASSLNGRPSYEQYF. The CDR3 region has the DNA TGTGCCAGCAGCTTAAACGGGAGACCCTCCTACGAGCAGTACTTC.

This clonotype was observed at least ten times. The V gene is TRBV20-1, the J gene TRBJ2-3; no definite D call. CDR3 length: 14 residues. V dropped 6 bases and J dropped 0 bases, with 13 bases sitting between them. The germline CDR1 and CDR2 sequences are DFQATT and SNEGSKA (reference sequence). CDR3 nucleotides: TGCAGTGCCAAGGGCTATTCTAGCACAGATACGCAGTATTTT. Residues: CSAKGYSSTDTQYF.

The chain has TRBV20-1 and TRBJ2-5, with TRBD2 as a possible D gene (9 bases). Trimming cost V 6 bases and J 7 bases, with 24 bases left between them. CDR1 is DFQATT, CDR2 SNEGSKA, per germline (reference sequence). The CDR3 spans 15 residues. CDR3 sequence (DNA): TGCAGTGCCCAGGGGGCTAGCGGGGATTCTGCGACCCAGTACTTC. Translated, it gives CSAQGASGDSATQYF.

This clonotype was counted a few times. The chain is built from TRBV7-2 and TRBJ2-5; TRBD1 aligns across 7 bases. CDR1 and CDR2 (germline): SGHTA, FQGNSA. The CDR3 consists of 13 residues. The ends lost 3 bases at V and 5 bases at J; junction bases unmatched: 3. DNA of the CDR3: TGTGCCAGCAGCTTTGACAGGGTTGAGACCCAGTACTTC. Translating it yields CASSFDRVETQYF.

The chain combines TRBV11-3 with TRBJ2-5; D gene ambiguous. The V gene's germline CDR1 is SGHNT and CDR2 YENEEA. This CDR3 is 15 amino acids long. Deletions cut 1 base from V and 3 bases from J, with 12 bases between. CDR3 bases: TGTGCCAGCAGCTTAGGATACTACAGTGAAGAGACCCAGTACTTC. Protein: CASSLGYYSEETQYF.

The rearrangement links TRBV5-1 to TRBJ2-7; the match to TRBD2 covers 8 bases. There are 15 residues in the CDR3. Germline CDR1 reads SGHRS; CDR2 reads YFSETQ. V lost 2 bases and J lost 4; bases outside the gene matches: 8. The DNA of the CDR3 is TGCGCCAGCAGCTTACCCGCGGGGGGAACTTACGAGCAGTACTTC. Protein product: CASSLPAGGTYEQYF.

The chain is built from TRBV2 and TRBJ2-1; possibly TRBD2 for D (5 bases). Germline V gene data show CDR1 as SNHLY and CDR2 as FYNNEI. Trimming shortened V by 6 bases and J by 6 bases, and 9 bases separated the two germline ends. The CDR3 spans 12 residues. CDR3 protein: CASRLDFNEQFF. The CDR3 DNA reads TGTGCCAGCAGACTGGACTTCAATGAGCAGTTCTTC.

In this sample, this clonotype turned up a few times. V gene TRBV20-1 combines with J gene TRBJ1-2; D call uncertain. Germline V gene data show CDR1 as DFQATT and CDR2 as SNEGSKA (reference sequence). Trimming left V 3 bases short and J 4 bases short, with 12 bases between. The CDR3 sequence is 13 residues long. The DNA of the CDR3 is TGCAGTGCTAGCGGGCAGTATCTCTATGGCTACACCTTC. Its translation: CSASGQYLYGYTF.

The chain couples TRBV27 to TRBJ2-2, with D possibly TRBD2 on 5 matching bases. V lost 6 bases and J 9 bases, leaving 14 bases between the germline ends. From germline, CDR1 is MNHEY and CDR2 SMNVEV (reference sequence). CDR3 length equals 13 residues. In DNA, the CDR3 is TGTGCCAGCAGGCCTCTAGGAGGTCGGGAGCTGTTTTTT. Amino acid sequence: CASRPLGGRELFF.

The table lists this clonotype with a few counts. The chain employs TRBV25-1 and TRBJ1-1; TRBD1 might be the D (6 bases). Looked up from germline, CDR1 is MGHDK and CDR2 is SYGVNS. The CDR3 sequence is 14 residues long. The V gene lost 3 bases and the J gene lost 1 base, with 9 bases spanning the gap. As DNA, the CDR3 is TGTGCCAGCAGTGAGTGGGGGGCGAACACTGAAGCTTTCTTT. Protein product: CASSEWGANTEAFF.